This T cell receptor (beta chain) stems from a study of blood T cell repertoires in COVID-19. Measured with immunoSEQ multiplex PCR; TCRdb has only the in-frame clones, and not every one. The top ten clones hold approximately 3.2% of a sample with fewer than 300,000 clones, over 65% of them seen once. The CDR3 consists of 17 residues. Germline V lookup: CDR1 SGHAT, CDR2 FQNNGV. J was trimmed by 2 bases and V by 1 base; bases with no gene match: 7. Material: peripheral blood. This TCR came from a woman of 80 years or more with acute or convalescent COVID-19. J is TRBJ2-5 and V is TRBV11-2; 10 positions agree with TRBD2. DNA for the CDR3: TGTGCCAGCAGCTTAGCTTTCTGGACTAGCGGACAAGAGACCCAGTACTTC. Amino acids: CASSLAFWTSGQETQYF.